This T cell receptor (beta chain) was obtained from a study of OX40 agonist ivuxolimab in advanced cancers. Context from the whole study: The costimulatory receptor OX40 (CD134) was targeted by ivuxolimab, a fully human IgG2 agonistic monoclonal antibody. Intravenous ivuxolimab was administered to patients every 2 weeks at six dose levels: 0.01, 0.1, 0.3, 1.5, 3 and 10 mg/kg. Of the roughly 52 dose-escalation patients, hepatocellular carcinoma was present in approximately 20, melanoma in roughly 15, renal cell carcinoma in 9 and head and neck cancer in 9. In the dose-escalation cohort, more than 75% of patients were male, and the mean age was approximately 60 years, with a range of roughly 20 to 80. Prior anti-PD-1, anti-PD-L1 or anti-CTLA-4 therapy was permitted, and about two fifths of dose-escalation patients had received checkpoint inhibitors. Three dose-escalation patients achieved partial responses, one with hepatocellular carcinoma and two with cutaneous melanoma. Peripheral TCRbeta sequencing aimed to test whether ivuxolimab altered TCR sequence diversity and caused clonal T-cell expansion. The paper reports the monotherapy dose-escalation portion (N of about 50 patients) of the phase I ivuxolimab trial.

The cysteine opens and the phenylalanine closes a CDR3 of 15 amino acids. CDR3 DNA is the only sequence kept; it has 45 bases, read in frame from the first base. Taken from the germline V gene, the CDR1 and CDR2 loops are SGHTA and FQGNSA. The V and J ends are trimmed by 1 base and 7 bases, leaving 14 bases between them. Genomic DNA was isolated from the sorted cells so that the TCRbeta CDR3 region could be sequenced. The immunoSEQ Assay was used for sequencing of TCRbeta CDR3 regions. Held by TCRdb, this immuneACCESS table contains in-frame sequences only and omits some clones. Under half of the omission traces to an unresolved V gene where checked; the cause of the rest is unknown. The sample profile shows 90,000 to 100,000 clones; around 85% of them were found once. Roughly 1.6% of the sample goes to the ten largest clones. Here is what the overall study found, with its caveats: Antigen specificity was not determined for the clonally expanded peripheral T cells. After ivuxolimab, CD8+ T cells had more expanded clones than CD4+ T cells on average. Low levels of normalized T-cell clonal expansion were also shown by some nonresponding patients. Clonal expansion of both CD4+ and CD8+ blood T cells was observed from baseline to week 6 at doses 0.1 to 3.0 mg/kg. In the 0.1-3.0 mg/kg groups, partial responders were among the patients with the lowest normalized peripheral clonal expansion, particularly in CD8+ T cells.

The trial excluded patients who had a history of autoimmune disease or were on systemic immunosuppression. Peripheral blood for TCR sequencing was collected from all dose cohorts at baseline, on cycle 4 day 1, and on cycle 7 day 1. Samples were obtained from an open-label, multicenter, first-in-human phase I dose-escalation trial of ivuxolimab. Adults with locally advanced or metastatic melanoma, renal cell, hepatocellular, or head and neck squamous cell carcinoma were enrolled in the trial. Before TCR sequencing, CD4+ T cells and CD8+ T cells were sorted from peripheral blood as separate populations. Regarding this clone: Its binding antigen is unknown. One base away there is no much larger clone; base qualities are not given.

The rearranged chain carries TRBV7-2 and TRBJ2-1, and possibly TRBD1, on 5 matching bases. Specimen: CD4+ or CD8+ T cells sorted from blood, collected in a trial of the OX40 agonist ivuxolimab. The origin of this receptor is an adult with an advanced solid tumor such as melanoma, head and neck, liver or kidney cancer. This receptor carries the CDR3 CASSLEGVRRNEQFF. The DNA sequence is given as TGTGCCAGCAGCTTAGAAGGGGTCCGAAGGAATGAGCAGTTCTTC. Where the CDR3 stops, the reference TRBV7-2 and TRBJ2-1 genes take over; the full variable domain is GAGVSQSPSNKVTEKGKDVELRCDPISGHTALYWYRQSLGQGLEFLIYFQGNSAPDKSGLPSDRFSAERTGGSVSTLTIQRTQQEDSAVYLCASSLEGVRRNEQFFGPGTRLTVL.